This T cell receptor beta chain was identified during a study of patients and donors after allogeneic stem cell transplantation. TCRdb used MiXCR to reprocess the RT-PCR reads, holding one entry per CDR3 protein. The sample shows approximately 430,000 distinct CDR3 sequences, under 20% of them seen only once. This CDR3 is 15 amino acids long. CDR1 is MGHRA, CDR2 YSYEKL, per germline. V lost 4 bases, J lost 4 bases, and 6 bases stayed unmatched. The sequence came from a human donor who was either an allogeneic HSCT recipient or a stem cell or donor lymphocyte infusion donor (not recorded which). It is not recorded whose cells these are; they may come from a transplant donor. The material sequenced was blood, either unsorted or a sorted T cell fraction (not recorded which). The J gene is TRBJ1-5, the V gene TRBV4-1, with 8 bases lining up with TRBD1. Written as DNA, the CDR3 is TGCGCCAGCAGCCCGGAGGGGACAGGAAATCAGCCCCAGCATTTT. This codes for CASSPEGTGNQPQHF.